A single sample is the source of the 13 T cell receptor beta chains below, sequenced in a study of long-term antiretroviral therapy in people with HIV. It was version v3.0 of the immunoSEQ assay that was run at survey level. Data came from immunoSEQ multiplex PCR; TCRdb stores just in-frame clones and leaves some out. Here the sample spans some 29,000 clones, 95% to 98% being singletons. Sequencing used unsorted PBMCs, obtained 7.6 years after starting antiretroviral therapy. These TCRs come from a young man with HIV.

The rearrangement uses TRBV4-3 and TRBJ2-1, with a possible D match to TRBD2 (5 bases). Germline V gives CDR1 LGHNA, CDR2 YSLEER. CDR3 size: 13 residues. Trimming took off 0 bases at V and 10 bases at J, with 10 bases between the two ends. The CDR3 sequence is CASSQDHPGEQFF. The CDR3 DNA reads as TGCGCCAGCAGCCAAGATCACCCGGGGGAGCAGTTCTTC.

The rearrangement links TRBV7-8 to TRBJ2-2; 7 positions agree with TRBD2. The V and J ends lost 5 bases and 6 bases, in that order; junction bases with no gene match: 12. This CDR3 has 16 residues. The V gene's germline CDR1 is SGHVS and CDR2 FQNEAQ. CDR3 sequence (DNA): TGTGCCAGCAGCCCCGGGGGGAATTGGGGATCCGGGGAGCTGTTTTTT. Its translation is CASSPGGNWGSGELFF.

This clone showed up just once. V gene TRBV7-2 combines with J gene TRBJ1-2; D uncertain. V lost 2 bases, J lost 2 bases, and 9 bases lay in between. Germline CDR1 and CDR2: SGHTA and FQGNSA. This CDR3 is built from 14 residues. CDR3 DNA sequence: TGTGCCAGCAGCTTAATGGACGGGAACTATGGCTACACCTTC. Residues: CASSLMDGNYGYTF. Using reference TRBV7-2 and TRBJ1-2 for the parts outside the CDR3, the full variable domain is GAGVSQSPSNKVTEKGKDVELRCDPISGHTALYWYRQSLGQGLEFLIYFQGNSAPDKSGLPSDRFSAERTGGSVSTLTIQRTQQEDSAVYLCASSLMDGNYGYTFGSGTRLTVV.

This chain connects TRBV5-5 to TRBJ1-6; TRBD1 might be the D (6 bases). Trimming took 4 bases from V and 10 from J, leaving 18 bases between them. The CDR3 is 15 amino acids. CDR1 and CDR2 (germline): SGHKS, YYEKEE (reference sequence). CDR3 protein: CASSQSGWGPSPLHF. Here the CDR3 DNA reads TGTGCCAGCAGCCAGTCCGGATGGGGGCCATCACCCCTCCACTTT. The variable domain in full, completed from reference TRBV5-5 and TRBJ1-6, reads DAGVTQSPTHLIKTRGQQVTLRCSPISGHKSVSWYQQVLGQGPQFIFQYYEKEERGRGNFPDRFSARQFPNYSSELNVNALLLGDSALYLCASSQSGWGPSPLHFGNGTRLTVT.

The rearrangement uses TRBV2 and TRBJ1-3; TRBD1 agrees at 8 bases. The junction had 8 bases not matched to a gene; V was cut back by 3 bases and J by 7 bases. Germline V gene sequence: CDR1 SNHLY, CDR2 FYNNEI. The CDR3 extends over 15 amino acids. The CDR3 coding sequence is TGTGCCAGCAGTGAGGTTGGGACAGGAGCGAACACCATATATTTT. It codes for CASSEVGTGANTIYF.

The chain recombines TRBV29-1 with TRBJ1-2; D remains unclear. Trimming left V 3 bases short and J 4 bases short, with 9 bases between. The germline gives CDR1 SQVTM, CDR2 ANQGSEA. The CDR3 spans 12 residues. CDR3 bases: TGCAGCGTTGAGGGGTTAGTCTATGGCTACACCTTC. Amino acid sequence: CSVEGLVYGYTF.

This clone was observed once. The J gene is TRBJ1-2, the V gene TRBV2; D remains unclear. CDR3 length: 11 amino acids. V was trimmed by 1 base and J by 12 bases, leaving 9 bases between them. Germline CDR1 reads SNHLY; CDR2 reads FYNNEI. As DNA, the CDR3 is TGTGCCAGCAGTGAAGGGGTCGTCCACACCTTC. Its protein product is CASSEGVVHTF. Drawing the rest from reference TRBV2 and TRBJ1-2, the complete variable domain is EPEVTQTPSHQVTQMGQEVILRCVPISNHLYFYWYRQILGQKVEFLVSFYNNEISEKSEIFDDQFSVERPDGSNFTLKIRSTKLEDSAMYFCASSEGVVHTFGSGTRLTVV.

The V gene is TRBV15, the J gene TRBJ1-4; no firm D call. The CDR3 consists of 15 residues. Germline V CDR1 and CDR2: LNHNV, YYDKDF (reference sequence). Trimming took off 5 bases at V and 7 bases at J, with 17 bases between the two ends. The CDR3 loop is CATSSGLSVFEKLFF. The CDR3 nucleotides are TGTGCCACCAGCTCCGGACTTTCAGTGTTTGAAAAACTGTTTTTT.

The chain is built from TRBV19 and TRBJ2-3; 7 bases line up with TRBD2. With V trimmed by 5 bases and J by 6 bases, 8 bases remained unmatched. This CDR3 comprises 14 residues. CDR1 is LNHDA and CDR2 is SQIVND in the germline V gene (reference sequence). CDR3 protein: CASSGSGERDTQYF. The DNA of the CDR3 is TGTGCCAGTAGTGGAAGCGGGGAGAGGGATACGCAGTATTTT.

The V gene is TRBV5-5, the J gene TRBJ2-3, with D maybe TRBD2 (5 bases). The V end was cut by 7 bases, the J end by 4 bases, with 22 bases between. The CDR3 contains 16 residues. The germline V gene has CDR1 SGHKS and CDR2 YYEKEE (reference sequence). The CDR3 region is CASVKARAVLPDTQYF. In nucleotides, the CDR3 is TGTGCCAGCGTTAAGGCGCGGGCGGTACTCCCAGATACGCAGTATTTT.

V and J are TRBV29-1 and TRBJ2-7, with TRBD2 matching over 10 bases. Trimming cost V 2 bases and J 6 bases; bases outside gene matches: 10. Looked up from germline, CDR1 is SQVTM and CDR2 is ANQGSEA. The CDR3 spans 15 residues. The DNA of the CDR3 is TGCAGCGTTGAACGGACTAGCGGTACCGCCGGCGAGCAGTACTTC. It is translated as CSVERTSGTAGEQYF.

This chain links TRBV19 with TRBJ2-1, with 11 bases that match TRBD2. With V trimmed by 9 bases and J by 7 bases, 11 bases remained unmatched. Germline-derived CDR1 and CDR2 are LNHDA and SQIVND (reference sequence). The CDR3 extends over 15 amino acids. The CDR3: CASNHLAGGGNEQFF. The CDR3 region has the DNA TGTGCCAGCAACCATTTAGCGGGAGGGGGGAATGAGCAGTTCTTC.

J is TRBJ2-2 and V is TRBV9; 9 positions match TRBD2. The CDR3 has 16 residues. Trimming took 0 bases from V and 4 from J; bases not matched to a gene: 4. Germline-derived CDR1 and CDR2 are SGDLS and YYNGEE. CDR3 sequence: CASSVVAGGSTGELFF. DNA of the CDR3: TGTGCCAGCAGCGTAGTGGCGGGAGGGAGCACCGGGGAGCTGTTTTTT.